This TCR beta chain derives from a study of control samples from healthy donors and cancer patients. Sequencing used immunoSEQ multiplex PCR; TCRdb keeps in-frame clones, though not all of them. The sample lists about 170,000 clones; around 91% were seen once. The sample consisted of blood. The origin of this receptor is a woman between 25 and 40 years old in good health.

The CDR3 coding sequence is TGTGCCAGCAGCGTAGGGGGACAGGGATATAATTCACCCCTCCACTTT. Protein sequence: CASSVGGQGYNSPLHF. The chain uses TRBV9 and TRBJ1-6; 9 bases map to TRBD1. Germline V gene sequence: CDR1 SGDLS, CDR2 YYNGEE. V lost 0 bases to trimming and J lost 4 bases; unmatched junction nucleotides: 2. The length of the CDR3 is 16 residues.